This TCR beta chain came from a study of identifying expanded T cells in peripheral blood. Study conclusions and caveats: Clone count variance between roughly two-week samples rose with total template count. Over two and four weeks, about 17 and 20 clones changed, versus 1.2 between replicates.

Concerning this clone: Its target is not known.

TCRdb's table, derived via immunoSEQ multiplex PCR, lists solely in-frame clones and lacks some. The sample has tens of thousands of clones, over 75% seen once. The junction had 5 bases not matched to a gene; V was cut back by 2 bases and J by 2 bases. The CDR3 runs to 17 residues. The germline gives CDR1 SEHNR, CDR2 FQNEAQ (reference sequence). J is TRBJ2-2 and V is TRBV7-9, with TRBD2 identical over 10 bases. This receptor was obtained from a person aged 18 to 75 in good health. Sequencing was performed on blood. The CDR3 region is CASSLPLAGANTGELFF. The CDR3 DNA sequence: TGTGCCAGCAGCTTACCCCTAGCGGGGGCAAACACCGGGGAGCTGTTTTTT.